This T cell receptor (beta chain) was profiled in a study of CD8 T cells in ankylosing spondylitis. General study points: Clones linked to disease, bearing a CD8+ phenotype, were relatively rare in peripheral blood. Reported data indicate significant enrichment of disease-linked clones within matched ankylosing spondylitis synovial fluid.

Generation of TCR beta libraries employed quantitative 5'-RACE incorporating molecular barcodes. TCRdb called the 5' RACE reads again in MiXCR, with one record for every CDR3 protein. This sample has under 300,000 distinct CDR3 sequences, with 8.6% found just once. The sample holds many counts of this clonotype. Antigen specificity is unknown. The sequenced material came from blood, either unsorted or a sorted T cell fraction (not recorded which). The sequence was obtained from a male donor with ankylosing spondylitis or in good health (not recorded which).

The CDR3 spells CASSEVGTGSGNTIYF. For the CDR3, the DNA is TGTGCCAGCAGTGAAGTCGGGACAGGCTCTGGAAACACCATATATTTT. The rearrangement joins TRBV6-1 to TRBJ1-3; TRBD1 matches at 8 bases. V lost 1 base, J lost 0 bases, and 2 bases stayed unmatched. CDR1 is MNHNS, CDR2 SASEGT, per germline. This CDR3 spans 16 amino acids.